This TCR beta chain was profiled in a study of blood T cell repertoires in COVID-19. At the level of the study: In each case, the material was cDNA or gDNA derived from T cells, B-cell-depleted T cells, or PBMCs.

Germline V gene data show CDR1 as MNHEY and CDR2 as SMNVEV (reference sequence). V was clipped by 2 bases and J by 3 bases, with 13 bases between them. The CDR3 runs to 15 residues. Clones were sequenced by immunoSEQ multiplex PCR, and TCRdb holds only the in-frame ones, with some missing. The sample records roughly 250,000 clones, approximately 86% being singletons. Each participant's cohort was designated according to participant-reported clinical history. The chain uses TRBV27 and TRBJ2-5, with D tentatively TRBD1 (6 bases). Sequencing used PBMCs or T cells enriched from blood (not recorded which). This sequence originates from a woman between 40 and 50 years old with acute COVID-19. Here the CDR3 reads CASSLGRGFEETQYF. As DNA, the CDR3 is TGTGCCAGCAGTTTAGGAAGGGGGTTCGAAGAGACCCAGTACTTC.